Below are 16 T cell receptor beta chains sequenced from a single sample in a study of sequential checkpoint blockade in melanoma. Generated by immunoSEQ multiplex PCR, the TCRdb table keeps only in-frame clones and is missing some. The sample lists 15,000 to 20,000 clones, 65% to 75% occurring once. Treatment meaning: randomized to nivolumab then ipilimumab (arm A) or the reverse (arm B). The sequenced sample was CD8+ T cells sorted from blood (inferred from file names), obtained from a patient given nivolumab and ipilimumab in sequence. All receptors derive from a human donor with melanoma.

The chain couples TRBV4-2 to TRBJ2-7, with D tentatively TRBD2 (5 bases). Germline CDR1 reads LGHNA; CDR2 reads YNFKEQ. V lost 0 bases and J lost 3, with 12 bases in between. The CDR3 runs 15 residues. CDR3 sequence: CASSQEPGTSYEQYF. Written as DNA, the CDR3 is TGTGCCAGCAGCCAAGAACCGGGCACTAGCTACGAGCAGTACTTC.

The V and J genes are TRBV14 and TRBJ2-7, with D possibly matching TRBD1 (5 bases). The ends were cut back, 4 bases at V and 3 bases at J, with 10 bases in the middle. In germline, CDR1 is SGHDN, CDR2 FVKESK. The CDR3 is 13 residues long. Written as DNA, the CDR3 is TGTGCCAGCAGCCTGGTAGACAGCTACGAGCAGTACTTC. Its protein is CASSLVDSYEQYF.

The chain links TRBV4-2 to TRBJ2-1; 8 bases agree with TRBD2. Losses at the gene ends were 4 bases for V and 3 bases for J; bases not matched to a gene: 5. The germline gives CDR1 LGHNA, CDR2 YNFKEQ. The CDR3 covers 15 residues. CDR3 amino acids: CASSRSGGDYNEQFF. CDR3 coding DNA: TGTGCCAGCAGCCGGAGCGGGGGAGACTACAATGAGCAGTTCTTC.

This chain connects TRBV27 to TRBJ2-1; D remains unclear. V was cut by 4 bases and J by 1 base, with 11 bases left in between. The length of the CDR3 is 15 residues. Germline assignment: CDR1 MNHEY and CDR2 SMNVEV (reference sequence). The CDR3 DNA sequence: TGTGCCAGCAGTTCGTACTCCTCGTCCTACAATGAGCAGTTCTTC. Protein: CASSSYSSSYNEQFF.

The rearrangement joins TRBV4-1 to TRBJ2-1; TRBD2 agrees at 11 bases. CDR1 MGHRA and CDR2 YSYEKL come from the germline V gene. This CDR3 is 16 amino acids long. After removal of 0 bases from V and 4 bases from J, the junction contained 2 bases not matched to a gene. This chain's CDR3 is CASSQEGLAEYNEQFF. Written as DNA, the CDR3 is TGCGCCAGCAGCCAAGAGGGACTAGCGGAATACAATGAGCAGTTCTTC.

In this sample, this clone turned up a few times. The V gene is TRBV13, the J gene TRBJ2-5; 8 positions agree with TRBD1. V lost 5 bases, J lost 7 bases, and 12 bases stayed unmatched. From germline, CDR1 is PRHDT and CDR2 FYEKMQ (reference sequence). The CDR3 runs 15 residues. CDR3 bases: TGTGCCAGCAGCAAGGGGACAGGCCAGGGAAGGACCCAGTACTTC. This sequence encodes CASSKGTGQGRTQYF.

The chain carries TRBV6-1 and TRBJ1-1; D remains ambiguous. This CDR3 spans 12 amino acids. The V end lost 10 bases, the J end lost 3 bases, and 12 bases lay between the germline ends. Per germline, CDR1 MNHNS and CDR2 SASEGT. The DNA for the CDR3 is TGTGCCACGCCCGCGAGGGACACTGAAGCTTTCTTT. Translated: CATPARDTEAFF.

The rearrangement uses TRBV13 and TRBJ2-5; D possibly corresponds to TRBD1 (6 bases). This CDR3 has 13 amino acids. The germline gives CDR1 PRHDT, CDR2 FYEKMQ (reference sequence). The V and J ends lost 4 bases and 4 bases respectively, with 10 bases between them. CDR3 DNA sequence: TGTGCCAGCAGCTCAGGGGCTGGAGAGACCCAGTACTTC. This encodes CASSSGAGETQYF.

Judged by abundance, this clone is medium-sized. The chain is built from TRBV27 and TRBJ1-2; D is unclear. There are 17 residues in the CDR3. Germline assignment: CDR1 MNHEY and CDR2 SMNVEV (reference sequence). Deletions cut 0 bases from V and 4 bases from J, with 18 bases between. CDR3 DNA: TGTGCCAGCAGTTTATCCCCACAGAACCCCTCGCGCTATGGCTACACCTTC. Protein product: CASSLSPQNPSRYGYTF.

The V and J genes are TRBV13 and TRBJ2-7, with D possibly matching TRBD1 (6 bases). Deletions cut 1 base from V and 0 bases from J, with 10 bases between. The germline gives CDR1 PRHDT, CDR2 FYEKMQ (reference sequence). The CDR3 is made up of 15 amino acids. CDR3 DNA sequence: TGTGCCAGCAGCTTAGAGGGGGTCAGCTCCTACGAGCAGTACTTC. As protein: CASSLEGVSSYEQYF. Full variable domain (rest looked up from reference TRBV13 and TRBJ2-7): AAGVIQSPRHLIKEKRETATLKCYPIPRHDTVYWYQQGPGQDPQFLISFYEKMQSDKGSIPDRFSAQQFSDYHSELNMSSLELGDSALYFCASSLEGVSSYEQYFGPGTRLTVT.

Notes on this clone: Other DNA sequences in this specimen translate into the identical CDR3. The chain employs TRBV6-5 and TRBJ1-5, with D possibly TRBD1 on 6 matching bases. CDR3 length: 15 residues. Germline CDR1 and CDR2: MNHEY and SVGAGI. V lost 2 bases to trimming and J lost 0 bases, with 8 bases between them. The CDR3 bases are TGTGCCAGCAGTTACCGACAGGATAGCAATCAGCCCCAGCATTTT. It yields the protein CASSYRQDSNQPQHF.

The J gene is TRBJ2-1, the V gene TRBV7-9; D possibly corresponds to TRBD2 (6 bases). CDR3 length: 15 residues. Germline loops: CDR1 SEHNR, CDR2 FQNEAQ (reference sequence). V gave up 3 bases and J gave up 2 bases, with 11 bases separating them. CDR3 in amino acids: CASSFGTSPYNEQFF. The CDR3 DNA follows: TGTGCCAGCAGCTTCGGAACTAGCCCCTACAATGAGCAGTTCTTC.

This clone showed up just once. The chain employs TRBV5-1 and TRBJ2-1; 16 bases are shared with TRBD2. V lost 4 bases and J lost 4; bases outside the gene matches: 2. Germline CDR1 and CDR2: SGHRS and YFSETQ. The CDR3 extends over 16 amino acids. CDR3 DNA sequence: TGCGCCAGCAGCGGGACTAGCGGGAGGGAATACAATGAGCAGTTCTTC. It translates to CASSGTSGREYNEQFF.

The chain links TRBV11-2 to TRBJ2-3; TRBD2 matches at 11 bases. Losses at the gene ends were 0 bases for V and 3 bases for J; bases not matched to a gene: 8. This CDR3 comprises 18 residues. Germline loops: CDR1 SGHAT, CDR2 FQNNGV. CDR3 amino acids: CASSLEALAGGPTDTQYF. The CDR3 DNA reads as TGTGCCAGCAGCTTAGAAGCCTTAGCGGGGGGGCCAACAGATACGCAGTATTTT.

CDR3 coding DNA: TGTGCCAGTAGTTTACAGGGGTCCCCCTACGAGCAGTACTTC. It codes for CASSLQGSPYEQYF. J is TRBJ2-7 and V is TRBV19; 7 nucleotides line up with TRBD1. The CDR3 has 14 residues. In germline, CDR1 is LNHDA, CDR2 SQIVND (reference sequence). V was clipped by 5 bases and J by 2 bases; unmatched bases: 6.

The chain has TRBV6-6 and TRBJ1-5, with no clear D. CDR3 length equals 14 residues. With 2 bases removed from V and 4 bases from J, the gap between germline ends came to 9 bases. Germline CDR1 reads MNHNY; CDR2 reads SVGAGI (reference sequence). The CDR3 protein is CASSYEGMNQPQHF. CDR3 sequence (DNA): TGTGCCAGCAGTTACGAGGGTATGAATCAGCCCCAGCATTTT.